Included here is one TCR beta chain sequence, with context. The sample is drawn from a study of shared clonotypes between healthy human individuals. Profiling relied on immunoSEQ multiplex PCR, and the TCRdb table lists in-frame clones only, not all of them. Of more than 2 million clones listed, 90% to 95% are singletons. Naive CD8 cells, CD45RO-negative and positively selected for CCR7, excluded terminally differentiated effector memory CD45RA+ cells. The CDR3 consists of 15 residues. V was shortened by 0 bases and J by 8 bases, with 14 bases between the two germline ends. CDR1 and CDR2 (germline): MNHNY, SVGAGI (reference sequence).

Sample: naive CD8+ T cells from PBMCs. This sequence joins TRBV6-6 and TRBJ1-5, with D perhaps matching TRBD1 (5 bases). This clonotype was obtained from a man between 18 and 29 years old in good health. Some clones in this sample may be carry-over from other donors' samples. The CDR3 bases are TGTGCCAGCAGTTACTCGGTCAGGCCCAGGGAGCCCCAGCATTTT. Translated, it gives CASSYSVRPREPQHF.